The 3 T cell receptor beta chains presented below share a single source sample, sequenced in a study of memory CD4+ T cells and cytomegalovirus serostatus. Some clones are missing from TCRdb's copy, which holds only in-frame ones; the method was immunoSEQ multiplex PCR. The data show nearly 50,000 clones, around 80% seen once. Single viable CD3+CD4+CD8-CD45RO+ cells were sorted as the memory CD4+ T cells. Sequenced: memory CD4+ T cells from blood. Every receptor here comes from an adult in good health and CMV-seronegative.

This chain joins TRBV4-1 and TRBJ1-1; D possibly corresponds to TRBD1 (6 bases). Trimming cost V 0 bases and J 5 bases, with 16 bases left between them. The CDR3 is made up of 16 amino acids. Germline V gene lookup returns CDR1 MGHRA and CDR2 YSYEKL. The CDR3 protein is CASSQESRGGRTEAFF. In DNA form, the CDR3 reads TGCGCCAGCAGCCAAGAATCCAGGGGTGGACGAACTGAAGCTTTCTTT.

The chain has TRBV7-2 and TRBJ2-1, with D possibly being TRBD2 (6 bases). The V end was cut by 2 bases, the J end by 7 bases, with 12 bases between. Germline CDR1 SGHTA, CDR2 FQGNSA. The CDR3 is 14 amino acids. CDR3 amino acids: CASSLYGSRNEQFF. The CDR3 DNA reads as TGTGCCAGCAGCTTATACGGGAGCAGGAATGAGCAGTTCTTC.

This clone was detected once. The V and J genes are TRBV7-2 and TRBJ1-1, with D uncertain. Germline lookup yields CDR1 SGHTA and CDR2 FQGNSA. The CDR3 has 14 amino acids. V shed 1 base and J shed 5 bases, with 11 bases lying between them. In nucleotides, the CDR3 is TGTGCCAGCAGCTTAGGGGTCCCCGGTACTGAAGCTTTCTTT. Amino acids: CASSLGVPGTEAFF.